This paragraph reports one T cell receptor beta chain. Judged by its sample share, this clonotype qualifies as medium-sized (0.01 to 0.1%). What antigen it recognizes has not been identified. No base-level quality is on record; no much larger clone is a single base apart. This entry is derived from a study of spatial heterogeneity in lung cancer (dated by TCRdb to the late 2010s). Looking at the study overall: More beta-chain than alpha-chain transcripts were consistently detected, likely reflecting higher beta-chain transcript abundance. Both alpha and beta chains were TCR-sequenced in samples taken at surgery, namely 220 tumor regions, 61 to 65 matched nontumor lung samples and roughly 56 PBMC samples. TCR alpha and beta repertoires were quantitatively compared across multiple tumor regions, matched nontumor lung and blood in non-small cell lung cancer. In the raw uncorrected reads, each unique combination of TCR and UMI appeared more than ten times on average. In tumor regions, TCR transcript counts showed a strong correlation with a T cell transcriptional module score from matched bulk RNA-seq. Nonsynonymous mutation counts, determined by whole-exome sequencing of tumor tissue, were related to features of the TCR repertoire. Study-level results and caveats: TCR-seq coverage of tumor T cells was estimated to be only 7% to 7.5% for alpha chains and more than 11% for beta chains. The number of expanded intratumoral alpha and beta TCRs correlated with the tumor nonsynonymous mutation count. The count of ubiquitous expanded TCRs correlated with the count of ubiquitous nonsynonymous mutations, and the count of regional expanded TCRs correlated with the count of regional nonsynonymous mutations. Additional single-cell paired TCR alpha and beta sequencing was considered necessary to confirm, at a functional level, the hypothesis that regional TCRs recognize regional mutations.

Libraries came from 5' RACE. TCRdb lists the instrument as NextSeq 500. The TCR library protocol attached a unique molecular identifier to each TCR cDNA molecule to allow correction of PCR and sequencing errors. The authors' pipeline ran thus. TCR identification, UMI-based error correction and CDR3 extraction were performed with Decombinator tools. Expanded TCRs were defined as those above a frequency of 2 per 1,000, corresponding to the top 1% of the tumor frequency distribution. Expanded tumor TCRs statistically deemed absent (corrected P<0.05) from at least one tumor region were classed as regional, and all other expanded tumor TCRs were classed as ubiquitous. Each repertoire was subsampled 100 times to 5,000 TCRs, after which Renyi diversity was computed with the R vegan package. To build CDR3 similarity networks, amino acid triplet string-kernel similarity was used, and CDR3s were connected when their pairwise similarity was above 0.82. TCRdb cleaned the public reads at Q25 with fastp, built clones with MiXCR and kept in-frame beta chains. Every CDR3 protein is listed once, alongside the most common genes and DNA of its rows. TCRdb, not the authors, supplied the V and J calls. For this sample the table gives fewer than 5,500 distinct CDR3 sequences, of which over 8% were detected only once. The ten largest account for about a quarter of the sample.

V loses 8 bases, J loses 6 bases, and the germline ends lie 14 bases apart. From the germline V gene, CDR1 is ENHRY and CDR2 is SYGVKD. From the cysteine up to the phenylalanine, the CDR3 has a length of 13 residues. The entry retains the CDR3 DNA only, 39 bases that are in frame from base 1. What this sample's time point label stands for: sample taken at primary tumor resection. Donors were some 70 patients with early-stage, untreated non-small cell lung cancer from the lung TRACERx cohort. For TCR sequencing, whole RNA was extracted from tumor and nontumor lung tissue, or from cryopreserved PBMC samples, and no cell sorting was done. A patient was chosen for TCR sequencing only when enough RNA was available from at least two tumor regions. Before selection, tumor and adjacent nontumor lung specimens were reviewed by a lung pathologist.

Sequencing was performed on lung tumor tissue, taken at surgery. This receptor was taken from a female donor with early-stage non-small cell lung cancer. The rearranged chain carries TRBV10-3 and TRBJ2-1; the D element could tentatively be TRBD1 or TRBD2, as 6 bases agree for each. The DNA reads TGTGCCATCGGGGGGCTAGGGGGCAATGAGCAGTTCTTC. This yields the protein CAIGGLGGNEQFF.